Listed below are T cell receptor beta chains from one sample, sequenced in a study of blood T cell repertoires in COVID-19. Assay used: immunoSEQ multiplex PCR; TCRdb lists only in-frame clones, some missing. The data hold 26,000 or so clones, with around 89% observed a single time. The specimen was peripheral blood. The receptors were gathered from a man aged 70-80 years with acute or convalescent COVID-19. The CDR3 runs from the conserved cysteine through the conserved F or W. The D gene is left open where the match is weak. The size field is filled for only some rows; it gives once, few, many or a size class.

>TRBJ1-4|.|TRBD1|TRBV18|15
CASSLPGQGGEKLFF
TGTGCCAGCTCACTTCCGGGACAGGGGGGAGAAAAACTGTTTTTT
>TRBJ2-3|once|TRBD1|TRBV3-1/TRBV3-2|15
CASSQDRVQGDTQYF
TGTGCCAGCAGCCAAGATAGAGTACAGGGGGATACGCAGTATTTT
>TRBJ2-4|.|TRBD1|TRBV23-1|17
CASSQSRTGASKNIQYF
TGCGCCAGCAGTCAATCAAGAACAGGGGCGTCCAAAAACATTCAGTACTTC
>TRBJ2-7|.|TRBD1|TRBV4-2|15
CASSQGQGASYEQYF
TGTGCCAGCAGCCAAGGACAGGGGGCTTCCTACGAGCAGTACTTC
>TRBJ2-1|.|.|TRBV7-2|15
CASSSPTSSSDEQFF
TGTGCCAGCAGCTCTCCGACTAGTTCGTCGGATGAGCAGTTCTTC
>TRBJ1-2|.|.|TRBV27|14
CASSPSWEDYGYTF
TGTGCCAGCAGCCCCTCTTGGGAGGACTATGGCTACACCTTC
>TRBJ2-1|.|TRBD1|TRBV24-1|17
CATSDARQGSSYNEQFF
TGTGCCACCAGTGATGCCCGACAGGGATCTTCCTACAATGAGCAGTTCTTC
>TRBJ1-1|.|.|TRBV12-3/TRBV12-4|13
CASTQQVNTEAFF
TGTGCCAGCACCCAACAAGTGAACACTGAAGCTTTCTTT
>TRBJ2-3|few|TRBD2|TRBV28|15
CASSLGAGDVDTQYF
TGTGCCAGCAGTTTAGGAGCGGGAGATGTAGATACGCAGTATTTT
>TRBJ2-6|once|.|TRBV11-1|17
CASSLAPGNPGANVLTF
TGTGCCAGCAGCTTAGCGCCAGGGAATCCCGGGGCCAACGTCCTGACTTTC
>TRBJ2-2|.|.|TRBV11-3|16
CASSRAGQPGGGELFF
TGTGCCAGCAGTCGAGCCGGACAGCCGGGGGGCGGGGAGCTGTTTTTT
>TRBJ2-7|.|.|TRBV7-2|13
CASSSDTSYEQYF
TGTGCCAGCAGCTCAGACACGTCCTACGAGCAGTACTTC
>TRBJ1-5|.|.|TRBV6-5|14
CASSFLYSNQPQHF
TGTGCCAGCAGTTTCCTTTATAGCAATCAGCCCCAGCATTTT
>TRBJ1-2|.|TRBD1|TRBV28|16
CASSPRGQGVNYGYTF
TGTGCCAGCAGTCCGAGGGGACAGGGGGTTAACTATGGCTACACCTTC
>TRBJ1-2|.|.|TRBV19|14
CASSIAGVDYGYTF
TGTGCCAGTAGTATCGCAGGGGTGGACTATGGCTACACCTTC
>TRBJ2-7|.|.|TRBV2|14
CASSDWQGGYEQYF
TGTGCCAGCAGTGACTGGCAGGGTGGTTACGAGCAGTACTTC
>TRBJ2-5|.|.|TRBV7-9|13
CASCKIGEETQYF
TGTGCCAGCTGCAAAATAGGGGAAGAGACCCAGTACTTC
>TRBJ2-1|.|TRBD2|TRBV29-1|14
CSVTSGSSYNEQFF
TGCAGCGTAACTAGCGGGAGCTCCTACAATGAGCAGTTCTTC
>TRBJ2-3|.|.|TRBV15|15
CATSRDAAGTDTQYF
TGTGCCACCAGCAGAGATGCGGCAGGCACAGATACGCAGTATTTT
>TRBJ2-3|.|.|TRBV2|14
CASSAGVYRDTQYF
TGTGCCAGCAGTGCAGGGGTGTATAGAGATACGCAGTATTTT
>TRBJ2-2|.|.|TRBV9|15
CASSATSTFTGELFF
TGTGCCAGCAGCGCTACTAGTACCTTTACCGGGGAGCTGTTTTTT
>TRBJ1-4|large|.|TRBV27|15
CASSPRDNWDEKLFF
TGTGCCAGCAGTCCACGGGACAATTGGGACGAAAAACTGTTTTTT
>TRBJ1-5|.|TRBD1|TRBV6-6|14
CASSIRGGNQPQHF
TGTGCCAGCAGTATCAGGGGGGGCAATCAGCCCCAGCATTTT
>TRBJ2-5|.|.|TRBV14|15
CASSQDGGRVETQYF
TGTGCCAGCAGCCAAGATGGGGGGAGAGTGGAGACCCAGTACTTC
>TRBJ1-1|.|.|TRBV7-9|14
CASSLGQGNTEAFF
TGTGCCAGCAGCTTAGGGCAGGGGAACACTGAAGCTTTCTTT
>TRBJ2-3|.|TRBD2|TRBV7-2|15
CASSPPAGDADTQYF
TGTGCCAGCAGCCCGCCTGCGGGAGACGCAGATACGCAGTATTTT
>TRBJ1-5|.|.|TRBV7-6|13
CASSSFSNQPQHF
TGTGCCAGCAGCTCCTTTAGCAATCAGCCCCAGCATTTT
>TRBJ2-1|.|TRBD2|TRBV7-3|15
CASSTGGREYNEQFF
TGTGCCAGCAGCACCGGAGGGCGGGAGTACAATGAGCAGTTCTTC